A selection of T cell receptor beta chains follows, all from one sample in a study of OX40 agonist ivuxolimab in advanced cancers. Sequencing used immunoSEQ multiplex PCR; TCRdb keeps in-frame clones, though not all of them. The sample records 50,000 to 65,000 clones, approximately 85% being singletons. The sequencing here drew on CD4+ or CD8+ T cells sorted from blood, taken in a trial of the OX40 agonist ivuxolimab. The source is an adult with an advanced solid tumor such as melanoma, head and neck, liver or kidney cancer. Each CDR3 is given with its conserved first and last residue.

TRBJ1-1 | TRBV30 | CAWSPQNTEAFF
TRBJ2-2 | TRBV30 | CAWSLGHNTGELFF
TRBJ2-6 | TRBV30 | CAWSVRGANVLTF
TRBJ1-2 | TRBV18 | CASSLSGTDSFYGYTF
TRBJ1-2 | TRBV19 | CASSTSDRERARAF
TRBJ1-5 | TRBV2 | CASRGTGYQPQHF
TRBJ2-7 | TRBV7-9 | CASSLGLQRTGDEQYF
TRBJ1-2 | TRBV7-9 | CASSSERGGSKNYGYTF
TRBJ2-1 | TRBV5-1 | CASSNSGGSYNEQFF
TRBJ1-5 | TRBV27 | CASSFEGRGQPQHF
TRBJ1-2 | TRBV6-1 | CASTLTLGFNYGYTF